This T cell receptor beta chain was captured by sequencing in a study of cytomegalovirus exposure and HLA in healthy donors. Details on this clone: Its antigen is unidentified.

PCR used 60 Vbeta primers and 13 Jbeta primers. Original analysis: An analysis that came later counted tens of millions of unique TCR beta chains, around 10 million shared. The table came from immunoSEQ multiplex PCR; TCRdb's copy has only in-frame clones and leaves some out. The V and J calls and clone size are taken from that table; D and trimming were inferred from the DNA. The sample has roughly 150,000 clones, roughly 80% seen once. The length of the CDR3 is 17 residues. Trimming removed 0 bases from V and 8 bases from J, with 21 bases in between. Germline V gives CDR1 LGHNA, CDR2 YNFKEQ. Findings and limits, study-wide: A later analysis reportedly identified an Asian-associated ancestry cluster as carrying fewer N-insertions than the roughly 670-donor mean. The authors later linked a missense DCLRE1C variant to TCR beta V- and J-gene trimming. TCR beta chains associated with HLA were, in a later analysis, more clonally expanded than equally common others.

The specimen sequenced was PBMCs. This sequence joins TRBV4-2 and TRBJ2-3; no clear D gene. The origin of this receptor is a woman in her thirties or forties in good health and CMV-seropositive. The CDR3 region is CASSQDSNSLSWSTQYF. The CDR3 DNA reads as TGTGCCAGCAGCCAAGATTCGAACTCCCTGTCATGGAGTACGCAGTATTTT.